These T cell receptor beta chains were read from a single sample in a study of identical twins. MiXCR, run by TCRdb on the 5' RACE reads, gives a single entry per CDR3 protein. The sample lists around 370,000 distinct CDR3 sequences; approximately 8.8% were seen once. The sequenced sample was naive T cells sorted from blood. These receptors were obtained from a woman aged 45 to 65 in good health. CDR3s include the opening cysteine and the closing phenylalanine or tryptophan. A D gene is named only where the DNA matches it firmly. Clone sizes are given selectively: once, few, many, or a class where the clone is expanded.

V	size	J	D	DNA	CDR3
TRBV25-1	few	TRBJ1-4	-	TGTGCCAGCAATTCAGGGAGGGGAGGACTGTTTTTT	CASNSGRGGLFF
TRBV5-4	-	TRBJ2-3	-	TGTGCCAGCAGCTTGTCTCGGGCGGGAACAGATACGCAGTATTTT	CASSLSRAGTDTQYF
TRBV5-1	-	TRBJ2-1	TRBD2	TGCGCCAGCAGCTTGGGGGGGACTAGCGGGATGAGCTCCTACAATGAGCAGTTCTTC	CASSLGGTSGMSSYNEQFF
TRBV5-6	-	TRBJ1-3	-	TGTGCCAGCAGCTTGGGAGGTGCCCGAAACACCATATATTTT	CASSLGGARNTIYF
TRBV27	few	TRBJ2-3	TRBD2	TGTGCCAGCAGTTCCGCTAGCGGGAGGTTTACAACAGATACGCAGTATTTT	CASSSASGRFTTDTQYF
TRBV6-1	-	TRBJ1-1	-	TGTGCCAGCAGTGAAGAGGCCCAGCCCACGCACACTGAAGCTTTCTTT	CASSEEAQPTHTEAFF
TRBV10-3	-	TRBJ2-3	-	TGTGCCATCAGTGCGCAGACAGATACGCAGTATTTT	CAISAQTDTQYF
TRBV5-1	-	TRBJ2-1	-	TGCGCCAGCAGCTTGGTATGGGTCAATGAGCAGTTCTTC	CASSLVWVNEQFF
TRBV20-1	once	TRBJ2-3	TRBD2	TGCAGTGCTAGCACACTAGCGGGAGACACAGATACGCAGTATTTT	CSASTLAGDTDTQYF
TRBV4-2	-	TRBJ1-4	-	TGTGCCAGCAGCCAAGATATGGAGGGAAAGGGAAAACTGTTTTTT	CASSQDMEGKGKLFF
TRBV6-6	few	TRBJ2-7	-	TGTGCCAGCAGTTACATCGGACTCACAAACTACGAGCAGTACTTC	CASSYIGLTNYEQYF
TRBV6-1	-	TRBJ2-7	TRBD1	TGTGCCAGCAGATACAAGGGGGCGGAAGATTACGAGCAGTACTTC	CASRYKGAEDYEQYF
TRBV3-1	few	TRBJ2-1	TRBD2	TGTGCCAGCAGCCGAAGGCTAAGCGGGAGGGCCCATGAGCAGTTCTTC	CASSRRLSGRAHEQFF
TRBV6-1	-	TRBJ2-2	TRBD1	TGTGCCAGCACCCCGACAGGGGGCACCGGGGAGCTGTTTTTT	CASTPTGGTGELFF
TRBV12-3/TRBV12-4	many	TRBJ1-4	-	TGTGCCAGCAGCCTCGAACCCGAAAAACTGTTTTTT	CASSLEPEKLFF
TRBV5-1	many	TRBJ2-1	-	TGCGCCAGCAGCTCTCCCGGGACAATCTACAATGAGCAGTTCTTC	CASSSPGTIYNEQFF
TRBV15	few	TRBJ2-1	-	TGTGCCACCAGCAGAGAGCGTGAGCAGTTCTTC	CATSREREQFF
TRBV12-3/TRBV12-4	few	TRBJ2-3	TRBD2	TGTGCCAGCAGCGGGACCCAGCGGGACACAGATACGCAGTATTTT	CASSGTQRDTDTQYF
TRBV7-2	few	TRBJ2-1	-	TGTGCCAGCAGCTTCCCCGGGACTCCCCGAAATGAGCAGTTCTTC	CASSFPGTPRNEQFF
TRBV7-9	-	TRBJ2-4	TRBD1	TGTGCCAGCCACCGGACAGGGGGCGTAGCCAAAAACATTCAGTACTTC	CASHRTGGVAKNIQYF
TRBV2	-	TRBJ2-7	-	TGTGCCATCATTCAGCTTAGCTCCTACGAGCAGTACTTC	CAIIQLSSYEQYF
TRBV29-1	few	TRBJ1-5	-	TGCAGCGTTGAACGAGGGACCGGACAGCCCCAGCATTTT	CSVERGTGQPQHF
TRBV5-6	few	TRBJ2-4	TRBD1	TGTGCCAGCACCAACCTCGGACAGGGCCGTTTTATTCAGTACTTC	CASTNLGQGRFIQYF
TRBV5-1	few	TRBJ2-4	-	TGCGCCAGCAGCTTAGGAGGGGCAGACATTCAGTACTTC	CASSLGGADIQYF
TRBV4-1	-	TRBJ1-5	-	TGCGCCAGCAGCCAAGACGGCAGGAATAGCAATCAGCCCCAGCATTTT	CASSQDGRNSNQPQHF
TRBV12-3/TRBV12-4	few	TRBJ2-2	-	TGTGCCAGCCTGGGACCCGGGGAGCTGTTTTTT	CASLGPGELFF
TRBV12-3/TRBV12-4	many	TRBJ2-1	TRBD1	TGTGCCAGCAAGGGGACAGCTTCCTACAATGAGCAGTTCTTC	CASKGTASYNEQFF
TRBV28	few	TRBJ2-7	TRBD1	TGTGCCAGCTTGGGGACAGTCCGTCACGAGCAGTACTTC	CASLGTVRHEQYF
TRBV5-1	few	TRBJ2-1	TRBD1	TGCGCCAGCAGCTTGGGACAGGGGGTAGATGAGCAGTTCTTC	CASSLGQGVDEQFF
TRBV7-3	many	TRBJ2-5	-	TGTGCCAGCAGCTTAACCAAAGAGACCCAGTACTTC	CASSLTKETQYF
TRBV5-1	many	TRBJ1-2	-	TGCGCCAGCAGCTTTGGGCAAGTCTATGGCTACACCTTC	CASSFGQVYGYTF
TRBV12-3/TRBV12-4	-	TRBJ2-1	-	TGTGCCAGCAGTATCAACCCCGTCGGTGTTTTCTACAATGAGCAGTTCTTC	CASSINPVGVFYNEQFF
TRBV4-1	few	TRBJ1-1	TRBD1	TGCGCCAGCAGCCAAGGGGACAGTACTTTTACTGAAGCTTTCTTT	CASSQGDSTFTEAFF
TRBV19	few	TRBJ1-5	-	TGTGCCAGTAGTAATCAGGGTCAGCAGCCCCAGCATTTT	CASSNQGQQPQHF
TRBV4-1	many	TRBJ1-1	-	TGCGCCAGCAGCCAAGATTTCGAGAGAGAAGCTTTCTTT	CASSQDFEREAFF